This TCR beta chain was observed in a study of shared clonotypes between healthy human individuals. TCRdb's copy holds only in-frame clones and misses some; the assay was immunoSEQ multiplex PCR. Found here are about 490,000 clones, roughly 85% of them singletons; the top ten hold more than 10%. The V gene's germline CDR1 is GTSNPN and CDR2 SVGIG (reference sequence). This CDR3 has 14 amino acids. Trimming pared 4 bases from V and 7 bases from J, leaving 17 bases between. Sequenced: PBMCs. The receptor was derived from a woman between 40 and 55 years old in good health. Some clones in this sample may be carry-over from other donors' samples. The J gene is TRBJ2-1, the V gene TRBV30; D possibly corresponds to TRBD2 (6 bases). As DNA, the CDR3 is TGTGCCTGGAAAGGCGGGACCCCCACAAATGAGCAGTTCTTC. Translated, it gives CAWKGGTPTNEQFF.